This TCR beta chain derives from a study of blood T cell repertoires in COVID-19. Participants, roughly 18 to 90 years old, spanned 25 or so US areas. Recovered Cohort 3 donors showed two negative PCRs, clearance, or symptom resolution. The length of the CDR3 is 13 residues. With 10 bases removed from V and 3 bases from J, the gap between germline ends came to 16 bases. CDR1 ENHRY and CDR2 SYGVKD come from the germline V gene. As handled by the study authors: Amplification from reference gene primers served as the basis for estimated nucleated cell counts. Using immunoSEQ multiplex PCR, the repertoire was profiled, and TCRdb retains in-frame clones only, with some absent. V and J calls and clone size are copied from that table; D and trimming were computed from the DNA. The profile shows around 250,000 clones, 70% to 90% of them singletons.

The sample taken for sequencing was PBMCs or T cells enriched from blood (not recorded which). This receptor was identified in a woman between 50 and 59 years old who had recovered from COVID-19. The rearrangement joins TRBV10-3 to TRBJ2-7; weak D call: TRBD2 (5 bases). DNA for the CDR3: TGTGCCACCCAGGACTGGGAAAACTACGAGCAGTACTTC. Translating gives CATQDWENYEQYF.